What follows are 10 T cell receptor beta chains derived from one specimen sequenced in a study of cytomegalovirus exposure and HLA in healthy donors. PCR was performed using 60 Vbeta and 13 Jbeta primers. TCRdb keeps only in-frame clones here, not all; method: immunoSEQ multiplex PCR. This table holds 160,000 or so clones, roughly 85% found once. The sample consisted of PBMCs. The receptors here all came from a man younger than 40 in good health and CMV-seronegative.

This chain connects TRBV4-3 to TRBJ2-7, with TRBD1 identical over 7 bases. Germline CDR1 is LGHNA and CDR2 is YSLEER. With V trimmed by 3 bases and J by 4 bases, 9 bases remained unmatched. The CDR3 has 15 amino acids. The CDR3 reads CASSHGTGAGYEQYF. For the CDR3, the DNA is TGCGCCAGCAGCCATGGAACAGGGGCCGGTTACGAGCAGTACTTC.

The chain has TRBV5-1 and TRBJ1-6; D call uncertain. V was clipped by 0 bases and J by 8 bases, with 12 bases between them. Germline loops: CDR1 SGHRS, CDR2 YFSETQ. This CDR3 spans 15 amino acids. The CDR3 sequence: CASSLDRPVDSPLHF. In DNA, the CDR3 is TGCGCCAGCAGCTTGGACCGCCCGGTGGATTCACCCCTCCACTTT.

This chain joins TRBV28 and TRBJ1-3, with TRBD1 matching 7 bases. The J segment lost 4 bases and the V segment lost 9 bases, leaving 9 bases of the junction unmatched. Germline assignment: CDR1 MDHEN and CDR2 SYDVKM. This CDR3 has 14 residues. CDR3: CASHETGRGNTIYF. Written as DNA, the CDR3 is TGTGCCAGTCACGAGACAGGGCGCGGAAACACCATATATTTT.

The V call is TRBV9, the J call TRBJ2-2; 15 bases align to TRBD2. V lost 1 base, J lost 3 bases, and 10 bases stayed unmatched. CDR1 and CDR2 from the germline V gene are SGDLS and YYNGEE. The CDR3 loop spans 20 amino acids. CDR3 amino acids: CASSVPLGTSGRSYTGELFF. The CDR3 DNA follows: TGTGCCAGCAGCGTACCCCTTGGGACTAGCGGGAGGTCGTACACCGGGGAGCTGTTTTTT.

V usage is TRBV9 and J usage is TRBJ2-7, with a tentative D call TRBD1 (5 bases). V shed 0 bases and J shed 2 bases, with 9 bases lying between them. This CDR3 is built from 14 residues. Looked up from germline, CDR1 is SGDLS and CDR2 is YYNGEE. CDR3 DNA sequence: TGTGCCAGCAGCGTAGGATCAGGGACCTACGAGCAGTACTTC. Translation: CASSVGSGTYEQYF. Looking up the rest from reference TRBV9 and TRBJ2-7 gives the full variable domain: DSGVTQTPKHLITATGQRVTLRCSPRSGDLSVYWYQQSLDQGLQFLIQYYNGEERAKGNILERFSAQQFPDLHSELNLSSLELGDSALYFCASSVGSGTYEQYFGPGTRLTVT.

The chain is built from TRBV30 and TRBJ2-7; 10 positions agree with TRBD1. In germline, CDR1 is GTSNPN, CDR2 SVGIG (reference sequence). This CDR3 has 15 amino acids. V gave up 3 bases and J gave up 4 bases; unmatched junction bases: 9. The CDR3 is CAWRPPGTGVYEQYF. CDR3 DNA: TGTGCCTGGAGGCCGCCCGGGACAGGGGTTTACGAGCAGTACTTC.

The CDR3 DNA is TGTGCCTGGAGCCGGGACAGGGGGCGCGCAAAACTGTTTTTT. This gives the protein CAWSRDRGRAKLFF. The chain recombines TRBV30 with TRBJ1-4, with 12 positions matching TRBD1. CDR1 and CDR2 (germline): GTSNPN, SVGIG (reference sequence). This CDR3 has 14 amino acids. V was clipped by 3 bases and J by 10 bases; unmatched bases: 6.

This clone turned up a few times. The chain links TRBV6-6 to TRBJ1-1; 7 bases match TRBD1. CDR3 length: 13 amino acids. Trimming cost V 7 bases and J 5 bases; bases outside gene matches: 7. Germline CDR1 MNHNY, CDR2 SVGAGI (reference sequence). CDR3: CASITGTATEAFF. In nucleotides, the CDR3 is TGTGCCAGCATTACTGGGACAGCGACTGAAGCTTTCTTT.

In the case of this clone: Different DNA sequences within this sample yield the same CDR3. CDR3 bases: TGCGCCAGCAGACAGGCGTTGAACACTGAAGCTTTCTTT. Amino acids: CASRQALNTEAFF. The chain links TRBV10-1 to TRBJ1-1, with a possible D match to TRBD1 (5 bases). V lost 6 bases, J lost 0 bases, and 8 bases lay in between. The CDR3 extends over 13 amino acids. Looked up from germline, CDR1 is WNHNN and CDR2 is SYGVQD (reference sequence).

This chain uses TRBV5-8 with TRBJ2-1; 11 positions agree with TRBD2. The germline CDR1 and CDR2 sequences are SGHTS and YDEGEE. The trim removed 6 bases at V and 5 bases at J, leaving 7 bases unmatched. The CDR3 covers 15 residues. CDR3 nucleotide sequence: TGTGCCAGCAAGCCCCTAGCGGGGGGAAACAATGAGCAGTTCTTC. It translates to CASKPLAGGNNEQFF.